This T cell receptor (beta chain) derives from a study of blood T cell repertoires in COVID-19. Across the whole study: Collection of acute and convalescent COVID-19 samples took place in the United States, Italy and Spain. T cells, B-cell-depleted T cells, or PBMCs supplied cDNA or gDNA.

Original methodology: Researchers report that nucleated cell counts were estimated from reference gene primer amplification. Produced via immunoSEQ multiplex PCR; TCRdb's table is partial and in-frame only. V, J and clone size are taken as reported in that table, and D and trimming were inferred from the DNA itself. Among over 90,000 clones listed, approximately 85% were seen once. This receptor was identified in a man in his forties with active or convalescent COVID-19. The specimen was peripheral blood.

The CDR3 coding sequence is TGCGCCAGCAGTGACACTAGCGGGGGGGCGGGTGAGCAGTTCTTC. Translation gives CASSDTSGGAGEQFF. The chain uses TRBV10-2 and TRBJ2-1; TRBD2 matches at 13 bases. CDR1 and CDR2 (germline): WSHSY, SAAADI. The length of the CDR3 is 15 residues. V dropped 3 bases and J dropped 9; count of bases not matched to a gene: 5.